This T cell receptor beta chain was observed in a study of cytomegalovirus exposure and HLA in healthy donors. As regards this clone: The antigen remains unidentified.

Overall study results and limits: Productive rates of about 87% or about 30% were seen for most TCR beta V segments in an earlier analysis. Later, an analysis found that common viral pathogens appeared to be linked with several of the most significant clusters.

In the PCR, 60 Vbeta and 13 Jbeta primers were used. As handled by the study authors: In a later analysis, around 10 million of 83 million or so unique beta chains occurred in at least two donors. Using immunoSEQ multiplex PCR, the repertoire was profiled, and TCRdb retains in-frame clones only, with some absent. Clone size and the V and J calls come from that table; the DNA yielded D and trimming. Here the sample spans about 140,000 clones, approximately 80% being singletons. The CDR3 is made up of 14 amino acids. The V gene's germline CDR1 is SGHTA and CDR2 FQGTGA. Trimming took off 0 bases at V and 5 bases at J, with 8 bases between the two ends.

The gene calls are TRBV7-3 and TRBJ2-1; tentative D call: TRBD1 (5 bases). The clonotype comes from a male donor in good health and CMV-seronegative. The material sequenced was PBMCs. CDR3 in DNA: TGTGCCAGCAGCTTAACCCGGACAAACAATGAGCAGTTCTTC. As protein: CASSLTRTNNEQFF.